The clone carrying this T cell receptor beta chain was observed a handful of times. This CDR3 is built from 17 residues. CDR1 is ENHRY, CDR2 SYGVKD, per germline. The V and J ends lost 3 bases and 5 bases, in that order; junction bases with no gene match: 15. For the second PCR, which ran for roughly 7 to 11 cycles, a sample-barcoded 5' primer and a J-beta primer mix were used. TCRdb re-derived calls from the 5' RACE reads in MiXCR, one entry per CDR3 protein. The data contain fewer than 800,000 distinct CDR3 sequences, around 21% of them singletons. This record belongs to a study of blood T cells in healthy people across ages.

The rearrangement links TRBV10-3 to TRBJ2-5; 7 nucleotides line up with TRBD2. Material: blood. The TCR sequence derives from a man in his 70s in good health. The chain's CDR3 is CAISDHLLADVGETQYF. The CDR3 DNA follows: TGTGCCATCAGTGACCACCTCCTAGCGGATGTTGGGGAGACCCAGTACTTC.